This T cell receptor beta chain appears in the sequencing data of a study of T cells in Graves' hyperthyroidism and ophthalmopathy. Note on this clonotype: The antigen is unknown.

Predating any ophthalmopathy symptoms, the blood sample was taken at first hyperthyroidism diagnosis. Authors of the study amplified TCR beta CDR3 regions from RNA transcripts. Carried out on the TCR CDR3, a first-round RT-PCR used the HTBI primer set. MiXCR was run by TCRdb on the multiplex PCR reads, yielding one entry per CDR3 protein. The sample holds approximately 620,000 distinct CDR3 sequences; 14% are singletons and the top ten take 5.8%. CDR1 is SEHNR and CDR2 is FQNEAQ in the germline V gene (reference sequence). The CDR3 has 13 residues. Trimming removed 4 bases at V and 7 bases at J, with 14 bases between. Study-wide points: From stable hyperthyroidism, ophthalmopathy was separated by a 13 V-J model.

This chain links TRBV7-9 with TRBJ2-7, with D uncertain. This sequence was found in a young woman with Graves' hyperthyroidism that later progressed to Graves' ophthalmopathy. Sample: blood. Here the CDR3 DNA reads TGTGCCAGCAGCTCCCCCGCTCTGGGGGAGCAGTACTTC. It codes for CASSSPALGEQYF. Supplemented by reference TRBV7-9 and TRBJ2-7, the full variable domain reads DTGVSQNPRHKITKRGQNVTFRCDPISEHNRLYWYRQTLGQGPEFLTYFQNEAQLEKSRLLSDRFSAERPKGSFSTLEIQRTEQGDSAMYLCASSSPALGEQYFGPGTRLTVT.